This is a list of T cell receptor beta chains from one sample in a study of blood T cell repertoires in COVID-19. Some clones are missing from TCRdb's copy, which holds only in-frame ones; the method was immunoSEQ multiplex PCR. The sample lists about 170,000 clones; approximately 86% were seen once. Sequenced material: peripheral blood. The receptors were sampled from a woman older than 75 in a cohort sampled during active or convalescent COVID-19. Both conserved end residues are part of each CDR3. D genes are given only for firm matches. Expanded clones get a size class; other rows say once, few or many, or leave the size out.

CDR3aa	CDR3nt	d_gene	j_gene	abundance	v_gene
CASREGLRPQHF	TGTGCCAGCAGGGAGGGGTTACGGCCCCAGCATTTT	-	TRBJ1-5	-	TRBV6-5
CASSLTSGRSNEQFF	TGTGCCAGCAGCCTAACTAGCGGGAGAAGCAATGAGCAGTTCTTC	-	TRBJ2-1	-	TRBV21-1
CASSSQSTSGGNEQFF	TGTGCCAGCAGCTCTCAATCAACTAGTGGGGGGAATGAGCAGTTCTTC	-	TRBJ2-1	-	TRBV7-9
CASRGPRGNEKLFF	TGTGCCAGCAGAGGACCCAGGGGAAATGAAAAACTGTTTTTT	-	TRBJ1-4	once	TRBV28
CASSKGQHYGYTF	TGCGCCAGCAGCAAGGGACAGCACTATGGCTACACCTTC	TRBD1	TRBJ1-2	-	TRBV5-1
CASSTHSGRTDTQYF	TGTGCCAGCAGCACCCATAGCGGGAGAACAGATACGCAGTATTTT	TRBD2	TRBJ2-3	-	TRBV7-9
CASSLSEIPNLPGELFF	TGCGCCAGCAGCTTGAGTGAGATTCCCAACCTCCCCGGGGAGCTGTTTTTT	-	TRBJ2-2	many	TRBV5-1
CAWSVPIFGNTIYF	TGTGCCTGGAGTGTACCTATTTTCGGAAACACCATATATTTT	-	TRBJ1-3	-	TRBV30
CATSRGKAVDYGYTF	TGTGCCACCAGCAGAGGAAAGGCGGTAGACTATGGCTACACCTTC	-	TRBJ1-2	-	TRBV15
CASRTGGAYGYTF	TGTGCCAGCAGGACAGGGGGCGCTTATGGCTACACCTTC	TRBD1	TRBJ1-2	-	TRBV7-2
CASSEAPRGREKLFF	TGTGCCAGCAGTGAAGCCCCCAGGGGTCGAGAAAAACTGTTTTTT	-	TRBJ1-4	-	TRBV6-1
CASSLVLQGVSETQYF	TGCGCCAGCAGCTTGGTGCTCCAGGGGGTCTCGGAGACCCAGTACTTC	TRBD1	TRBJ2-5	-	TRBV5-1
CATSRDRTVFPYNEQFF	TGTGCCACCAGCAGAGATAGGACAGTTTTCCCCTACAATGAGCAGTTCTTC	-	TRBJ2-1	-	TRBV15
CAFQRGPNTGELFF	TGTGCCTTTCAGCGGGGGCCTAACACCGGGGAGCTGTTTTTT	TRBD2	TRBJ2-2	-	TRBV30
CASSLRVLDSPLHF	TGTGCCAGCAGCTTGAGGGTCCTGGATTCACCCCTCCACTTT	-	TRBJ1-6	-	TRBV11-2
CASSQVQGSTEAFF	TGTGCCAGCAGCCAGGTGCAGGGGAGCACTGAAGCTTTCTTT	-	TRBJ1-1	-	TRBV3-1/TRBV3-2
CASSFNPILYEQYF	TGTGCCAGCAGTTTCAATCCGATACTTTACGAGCAGTACTTC	-	TRBJ2-7	-	TRBV28
CASSWSHITTAYQETQYF	TGTGCCAGCAGCTGGTCACATATAACGACAGCGTACCAAGAGACCCAGTACTTC	-	TRBJ2-5	-	TRBV5-8
CASSLSLETQYF	TGCGCCAGCAGCTTATCTTTGGAGACCCAGTACTTC	-	TRBJ2-5	-	TRBV5-1
CASSVASGRADTQYF	TGTGCCAGCAGCGTAGCTAGCGGGAGGGCCGATACGCAGTATTTT	TRBD2	TRBJ2-3	-	TRBV9
CAWRDRRQNDEKLFF	TGTGCCTGGAGGGACCGGAGACAGAATGATGAAAAACTGTTTTTT	-	TRBJ1-4	few	TRBV30
CASSPRLAGGGEQFF	TGTGCCAGCAGCCCCCGACTAGCGGGAGGAGGTGAGCAGTTCTTC	TRBD2	TRBJ2-1	-	TRBV7-9
CASSQVRSGELFF	TGTGCCAGCAGCCAAGTCAGGTCCGGGGAGCTGTTTTTT	-	TRBJ2-2	-	TRBV3-1/TRBV3-2
CASTASGGYNEQFF	TGTGCCAGCACGGCTAGCGGGGGATACAATGAGCAGTTCTTC	TRBD2	TRBJ2-1	-	TRBV6-5
CSVQGGLLGDTQYF	TGCAGCGTTCAGGGTGGGCTCCTCGGAGATACGCAGTATTTT	-	TRBJ2-3	-	TRBV29-1
CASSQVGTVSNQPQHF	TGTGCCAGCAGCCAAGTGGGGACAGTTAGCAATCAGCCCCAGCATTTT	TRBD1	TRBJ1-5	few	TRBV4-2
CASSLALAGGPYEQYF	TGTGCCAGCAGCTTAGCACTAGCGGGGGGTCCCTACGAGCAGTACTTC	TRBD2	TRBJ2-7	few	TRBV11-2
CASSIGGGQFQHF	TGTGCCAGTAGTATAGGCGGCGGACAGTTCCAGCATTTT	-	TRBJ1-5	once	TRBV19
CASSYAGTGTDTQYF	TGTGCCAGCAGTTACGCCGGGACAGGGACAGATACGCAGTATTTT	TRBD1	TRBJ2-3	-	TRBV7-9
CASSGDRGWGGYTF	TGTGCCAGCAGCGGGGACAGGGGTTGGGGTGGCTACACCTTC	TRBD1	TRBJ1-2	-	TRBV11-2
CASSYSWGGDNEKLFF	TGTGCCAGCAGTTACTCGTGGGGCGGAGATAATGAAAAACTGTTTTTT	-	TRBJ1-4	-	TRBV6-5
CASSVEPVDSPLHF	TGTGCCAGCAGCGTAGAACCGGTGGATTCACCCCTCCACTTT	-	TRBJ1-6	-	TRBV9
CASSNRGSGNTIYF	TGTGCCAGCAGCAACCGGGGCTCTGGAAACACCATATATTTT	-	TRBJ1-3	-	TRBV28
CASSVGLAGRETQYF	TGTGCCAGCAGCGTGGGACTAGCGGGGAGAGAGACCCAGTACTTC	TRBD2	TRBJ2-5	-	TRBV5-4
CASSLQGSQETQYF	TGTGCCAGCAGCCTCCAGGGGTCTCAAGAGACCCAGTACTTC	-	TRBJ2-5	-	TRBV11-2
CASGQINTGELFF	TGTGCTAGTGGACAGATAAACACCGGGGAGCTGTTTTTT	-	TRBJ2-2	-	TRBV12-5
CASSPSTGGETQYF	TGTGCCAGCAGTCCCTCAACGGGGGGGGAGACCCAGTACTTC	TRBD2	TRBJ2-5	-	TRBV28
CASTPLLAGARETQYF	TGTGCCAGCACCCCCCTCCTAGCGGGAGCGAGAGAGACCCAGTACTTC	TRBD2	TRBJ2-5	-	TRBV7-2
CASSDSGGRETQYF	TGTGCCAGCAGTGATAGCGGGGGCCGGGAGACCCAGTACTTC	TRBD2	TRBJ2-5	-	TRBV6-1
CASSRGGLRDYGYTF	TGTGCCAGCAGCCGAGGCGGGCTACGTGATTATGGCTACACCTTC	-	TRBJ1-2	-	TRBV11-2
CSVGQGGGYTF	TGCAGCGTGGGGCAGGGAGGTGGCTACACCTTC	-	TRBJ1-2	-	TRBV29-1
CASSLQGSSYNEQFF	TGTGCCAGCAGCTTACAGGGGAGCTCCTACAATGAGCAGTTCTTC	-	TRBJ2-1	once	TRBV7-8
CASSRGHMKETQYF	TGTGCCAGCAGTCGGGGACACATGAAAGAGACCCAGTACTTC	-	TRBJ2-5	-	TRBV28
CASSWPGEKLFF	TGTGCCAGCAGCTGGCCGGGTGAAAAACTGTTTTTT	-	TRBJ1-4	-	TRBV2
CASSLALRGGELFF	TGTGCCAGCAGCTTAGCCTTAAGAGGCGGGGAGCTGTTTTTT	-	TRBJ2-2	many	TRBV11-2
CASSVEGTSEYNEQFF	TGTGCCAGCAGCGTAGAAGGGACTAGCGAATACAATGAGCAGTTCTTC	TRBD2	TRBJ2-1	-	TRBV9
CASSPPWTGSDGYTF	TGTGCCAGCAGCCCCCCCTGGACAGGGTCCGACGGCTACACCTTC	TRBD1	TRBJ1-2	few	TRBV5-4
CASSSGGLQETQYF	TGCGCCAGCAGTTCAGGGGGCCTCCAAGAGACCCAGTACTTC	TRBD1	TRBJ2-5	once	TRBV5-1
CASSSPRTPEAFF	TGTGCCAGCAGCTCCCCTCGGACACCTGAAGCTTTCTTT	-	TRBJ1-1	-	TRBV11-3
CASSQGETGGTDTQYF	TGTGCCAGCAGCCAAGGGGAGACCGGGGGCACAGATACGCAGTATTTT	-	TRBJ2-3	-	TRBV4-2
CASSYDPTGGSSTDTQYF	TGTGCCAGCAGTTACGACCCGACAGGGGGCAGTAGCACAGATACGCAGTATTTT	TRBD1	TRBJ2-3	once	TRBV6-2/TRBV6-3
CASSIGLGTGGTEAFF	TGTGCCAGTAGTATTGGGCTGGGGACAGGGGGGACTGAAGCTTTCTTT	TRBD1	TRBJ1-1	few	TRBV19
CATRQVGENTEAFF	TGTGCCACCCGACAGGTGGGGGAGAACACTGAAGCTTTCTTT	-	TRBJ1-1	-	TRBV6-5
CASSLRGFDGYTF	TGTGCCAGCAGCTTACGAGGGTTCGATGGCTACACCTTC	-	TRBJ1-2	-	TRBV11-3
CASNQDSSEAFF	TGTGCCAGCAACCAAGACTCATCGGAGGCTTTCTTT	-	TRBJ1-1	-	TRBV11-3
CATSGPPAGGLIFTDTQYF	TGTGCCACCAGTGGCCCCCCTGCGGGAGGACTTATATTCACAGATACGCAGTATTTT	TRBD2	TRBJ2-3	-	TRBV24-1
CASSLKVQTGDYGYTF	TGTGCCAGCAGCTTGAAGGTTCAAACAGGGGACTATGGCTACACCTTC	TRBD1	TRBJ1-2	-	TRBV5-6
CASRPRLATNEKLFF	TGTGCCAGCAGGCCCCGGTTAGCAACTAATGAAAAACTGTTTTTT	-	TRBJ1-4	-	TRBV2